These 23 T cell receptor beta chains originate from one sample sequenced in a study of T cells in Graves' hyperthyroidism and ophthalmopathy. It was RNA transcripts that yielded the amplified TCR beta CDR3 regions. HTBI primers were used for first-round RT-PCR of the TCR CDR3. TCRdb reanalysed the multiplex PCR reads using MiXCR and keeps one entry per CDR3 protein. Here the sample spans some 600,000 distinct CDR3 sequences, about 15% being singletons. The specimen was blood. The receptors stem from a young woman with Graves' hyperthyroidism that later progressed to Graves' ophthalmopathy.

At least ten counts were recorded for this clonotype. The chain couples TRBV7-3 to TRBJ2-5; perhaps TRBD1 as D (6 bases). V lost 2 bases and J 3 bases, leaving 10 bases between the germline ends. CDR3 length equals 14 residues. Germline-derived CDR1 and CDR2 are SGHTA and FQGTGA. CDR3 sequence (DNA): TGTGCCAGCAGCTTAGATAAGGGGGAAGAGACCCAGTACTTC. It codes for CASSLDKGEETQYF.

This clonotype was counted ten times or more. The CDR3 DNA reads TGTGCCATCAGTGAGACGGCTAGCTCCTACAATGAGCAGTTCTTC. Amino acid sequence: CAISETASSYNEQFF. The chain links TRBV10-3 to TRBJ2-1; D ambiguous. The CDR3 is made up of 15 amino acids. CDR1 is ENHRY and CDR2 is SYGVKD in the germline V gene. Between the trimmed V and J ends, which lost 2 bases and 0 bases, there was a span of 8 bases.

In its sample, this clonotype was seen many times. The chain recombines TRBV20-1 with TRBJ2-1, with a possible D match to TRBD2 (6 bases). Germline loops: CDR1 DFQATT, CDR2 SNEGSKA (reference sequence). The CDR3 consists of 16 residues. V was cut by 0 bases and J by 1 base, with 13 bases left in between. The CDR3 region has the DNA TGCAGTGCTAGAGATCGGCGGACTACATCCTACAATGAGCAGTTCTTC. Protein sequence: CSARDRRTTSYNEQFF.

The chain is built from TRBV5-4 and TRBJ2-1, with TRBD1 matching over 7 bases. The CDR3 sequence is 13 residues long. Germline-derived CDR1 and CDR2 are SGHNT and YYREEE (reference sequence). V gave up 4 bases and J gave up 5 bases; unmatched junction bases: 3. CDR3 residues: CASSGQENNEQFF. The CDR3 nucleotides read TGTGCCAGCAGCGGACAGGAGAACAATGAGCAGTTCTTC.

In its sample, this clonotype was seen a few times. V is TRBV15 and J is TRBJ2-7; weak D call: TRBD2 (6 bases). This CDR3 has 15 residues. V was shortened by 2 bases and J by 1 base, with 12 bases between the two germline ends. CDR1 is LNHNV and CDR2 is YYDKDF in the germline V gene (reference sequence). The CDR3 nucleotides read TGTGCCACCAGCAGAATCGCTAGCGATTCCTACGAGCAGTACTTC. Its protein is CATSRIASDSYEQYF.

This clonotype was counted at least ten times. This chain connects TRBV5-5 to TRBJ2-7; D call uncertain. This CDR3 is built from 15 residues. The germline V gene encodes CDR1 SGHKS and CDR2 YYEKEE (reference sequence). V was clipped by 0 bases and J by 2 bases, with 12 bases between them. The CDR3 reads CASSLARTVAYEQYF. The CDR3, as DNA: TGTGCCAGCAGCTTGGCCCGGACGGTCGCCTACGAGCAGTACTTC.

The chain is built from TRBV5-5 and TRBJ2-2; perhaps TRBD2 as D (6 bases). Deletions cut 1 base from V and 8 bases from J, with 15 bases between. Germline V lookup: CDR1 SGHKS, CDR2 YYEKEE (reference sequence). This CDR3 contains 15 residues. The CDR3 sequence is CASSLRGTPGGELFF. Here the CDR3 DNA reads TGTGCCAGCAGCTTGCGGGGGACTCCCGGGGGGGAGCTGTTTTTT.

This clonotype was recorded many times. V and J are TRBV6-6 and TRBJ2-5; no clear D gene. V lost 0 bases, J lost 3 bases, and 14 bases lay in between. This CDR3 has 16 residues. CDR1 is MNHNY, CDR2 SVGAGI, per germline (reference sequence). CDR3 loop: CASSYSSSLVKETQYF. DNA of the CDR3: TGTGCCAGCAGTTACTCGAGCAGCCTTGTTAAAGAGACCCAGTACTTC.

This clonotype came up many times. The chain has TRBV6-1 and TRBJ2-5, with 10 bases fitting TRBD2. Germline CDR1 is MNHNS and CDR2 is SASEGT. V was pared by 7 bases and J by 0 bases, with 11 bases of the junction left unmatched. The CDR3 loop spans 17 amino acids. In nucleotides, the CDR3 is TGTGCCAGCAATTATCTAGCGGGAGACCCGTACCAAGAGACCCAGTACTTC. Encoded protein: CASNYLAGDPYQETQYF.

The chain recombines TRBV6-1 with TRBJ2-7, with D perhaps matching TRBD1 (6 bases). Per germline, CDR1 MNHNS and CDR2 SASEGT. The CDR3 length is 15 residues. The V end lost 6 bases, the J end lost 0 bases, and 15 bases lay between the germline ends. The CDR3 loop reads CASRLQGFLSYEQYF. DNA for the CDR3: TGTGCCAGCAGACTCCAGGGGTTCCTCTCCTACGAGCAGTACTTC.

This clonotype was picked up a small number of times. V is TRBV7-9 and J is TRBJ1-6, with 7 nucleotides matching TRBD1. Germline CDR1 reads SEHNR; CDR2 reads FQNEAQ (reference sequence). The CDR3 totals 15 residues. V trimming: 4 bases; J trimming: 2 bases; junction bases outside the gene matches: 2. CDR3 DNA sequence: TGTGCCAGCAGCTACAGGGGCCCCTATAATTCACCCCTCCACTTT. Translation gives CASSYRGPYNSPLHF.

In its sample, this clonotype was seen many times. The J gene is TRBJ2-5, the V gene TRBV10-3; TRBD1 aligns across 9 bases. The CDR3 totals 15 residues. CDR1 and CDR2 (germline): ENHRY, SYGVKD. With 6 bases clipped from V and 3 bases from J, the junction kept 8 bases outside the gene matches. The CDR3: CAISGPTGGKETQYF. The DNA of the CDR3 is TGTGCCATCAGCGGCCCGACAGGGGGGAAAGAGACCCAGTACTTC.

This clonotype was recorded many times. CDR3 nucleotide sequence: TGTGCCAGCAGCCAGAGGGAAGGCAATCAGCCCCAGCATTTT. Its protein product is CASSQREGNQPQHF. This chain connects TRBV28 to TRBJ1-5; D is undetermined. Looked up from germline, CDR1 is MDHEN and CDR2 is SYDVKM. This CDR3 region has 14 residues. V lost 6 bases and J 2 bases, leaving 11 bases between the germline ends.

The V call is TRBV19, the J call TRBJ1-5; a weak D match, TRBD1 (6 bases). The CDR3 sequence is 15 residues long. Trimming shortened V by 3 bases and J by 4 bases, and 13 bases separated the two germline ends. The germline V gene encodes CDR1 LNHDA and CDR2 SQIVND (reference sequence). The CDR3 DNA follows: TGTGCCAGTAGTATTAATCGGGACACTAATCAGCCCCAGCATTTT. It translates to CASSINRDTNQPQHF.

This clonotype was found many times. V gene TRBV7-9 combines with J gene TRBJ1-1; D unclear. Per the germline V gene, CDR1 is SEHNR and CDR2 is FQNEAQ (reference sequence). The length of the CDR3 is 11 residues. V lost 4 bases, J lost 6 bases, and 6 bases lay in between. The CDR3 loop reads CASSSKPEAFF. CDR3 nucleotide sequence: TGTGCCAGCAGCTCTAAGCCTGAAGCTTTCTTT.

Many counts were recorded for this clonotype. The chain employs TRBV7-9 and TRBJ2-7; TRBD2 aligns across 8 bases. This CDR3 contains 15 residues. The trim removed 1 base at V and 6 bases at J, leaving 8 bases unmatched. Looked up from germline, CDR1 is SEHNR and CDR2 is FQNEAQ (reference sequence). CDR3 nucleotide sequence: TGTGCCAGCAGCTTAGGTCCTGCGGGAGGATCCGAGCAGTACTTC. This encodes CASSLGPAGGSEQYF.

The chain recombines TRBV27 with TRBJ1-2; 8 nucleotides line up with TRBD1. This CDR3 is 15 amino acids long. J was trimmed by 0 bases and V by 10 bases; bases with no gene match: 10. The V gene's germline CDR1 is MNHEY and CDR2 SMNVEV (reference sequence). The CDR3 DNA reads TGTGCCACCCAAGGCAGGGGGCAAGCTAACTATGGCTACACCTTC. This translates into CATQGRGQANYGYTF.

The sample holds many counts of this clonotype. This chain connects TRBV19 to TRBJ2-5, with D possibly called TRBD1 or TRBD2 (5 bases each). CDR1 and CDR2 from the germline V gene are LNHDA and SQIVND (reference sequence). Trimming left V 10 bases short and J 4 bases short, with 22 bases between. The CDR3 runs 15 residues. CDR3 in DNA: TGTGCCACTACGAGGACGGGACGAACCCCAGAGACCCAGTACTTC. Protein product: CATTRTGRTPETQYF.

This clonotype was recorded at least ten times. This chain connects TRBV3-1 to TRBJ1-1; D is perhaps TRBD1 (5 bases). Germline V gene lookup returns CDR1 LGHDT and CDR2 YNNKEL (reference sequence). The CDR3 extends over 14 amino acids. The V end lost 0 bases, the J end lost 4 bases, and 9 bases lay between the germline ends. The CDR3 reads CASSQEGEFTEAFF. CDR3 bases: TGTGCCAGCAGCCAAGAGGGGGAATTCACTGAAGCTTTCTTT.

This clonotype has ten or more counts. The gene calls are TRBV28 and TRBJ2-7; D is possibly TRBD1 (5 bases). The length of the CDR3 is 16 residues. Germline CDR1 MDHEN, CDR2 SYDVKM. The V end was cut by 5 bases, the J end by 2 bases, with 19 bases between. The CDR3 DNA sequence: TGTGCCAGCAGTACCAGACAGTTCAGCCGCACCTACGAGCAGTACTTC. Its protein product is CASSTRQFSRTYEQYF.

Points on this clonotype: A single base separates this from a much larger clone, so it may be a read error. The genes are TRBV18 and TRBJ2-3; D may be TRBD2 (5 bases). CDR1 and CDR2 (germline): KGHSH, LQKENI. The CDR3 runs 16 residues. The V and J ends lost 4 bases and 5 bases respectively, with 19 bases between them. CDR3 DNA sequence: TGTGCCAGCTCACTACAAGACTACCTTGCGGTAGATACGCAGTATTTT. Protein sequence: CASSLQDYLAVDTQYF.

This clonotype was recorded many times. V and J are TRBV27 and TRBJ2-7, with TRBD1 matching over 9 bases. CDR1 MNHEY and CDR2 SMNVEV come from the germline V gene (reference sequence). The CDR3 is 14 amino acids. J gave up 5 bases and V 6 bases, and 8 bases lay outside the gene matches. This chain's CDR3 is CASSLGTGKNEQYF. The CDR3 region has the DNA TGTGCCAGCAGCCTCGGGACAGGGAAGAACGAGCAGTACTTC.

This clonotype appeared many times. Here the CDR3 reads CASSSRAGIEKLFF. The CDR3 bases are TGTGCCAGCAGCTCGCGTGCAGGGATAGAAAAACTGTTTTTT. This chain joins TRBV2 and TRBJ1-4, with D possibly matching TRBD1 (5 bases). Trimming removed 6 bases from V and 8 bases from J, with 16 bases in between. The CDR3 has 14 amino acids. Germline values: CDR1 SNHLY, CDR2 FYNNEI.